This is a list of T cell receptor beta chains from one sample in a study of CD39 and CD103 CD8 tumor-infiltrating T cells. Method: immunoSEQ multiplex PCR; TCRdb's copy keeps in-frame clones and lacks some. The sample includes 4,000 to 5,500 clones, under 80% of them seen just once. The sample was CD8+ T cells sorted from blood. Receptors were obtained from a human donor with head and neck squamous cell carcinoma. The CDR3 runs from the conserved cysteine through the conserved F or W. The order of the fields is clone size, D gene, V gene, J gene, CDR3 protein, CDR3 DNA. The D gene is left open where the match is weak. Size tells how often a clone was seen (once, few, many) or the class of an expanded clone, and some rows leave it out.

>once|NA|TRBV2|TRBJ2-7
CASTQGYEQYF
TGTGCCAGCACCCAGGGTTACGAGCAGTACTTC
>NA|TRBD1|TRBV11-2|TRBJ2-1
CASSLRDRYNEQFF
TGTGCCAGCAGCTTGCGGGACAGGTACAATGAGCAGTTCTTC
>NA|TRBD1|TRBV7-9|TRBJ1-2
CASSLGDRVGGYTF
TGTGCCAGCAGCTTAGGCGACAGGGTTGGGGGCTACACCTTC
>NA|TRBD1|TRBV12-5|TRBJ1-1
CASGLELYRGQNTEAFF
TGTGCTAGTGGTTTGGAACTCTACAGGGGGCAGAACACTGAAGCTTTCTTT
>NA|NA|TRBV5-1|TRBJ1-1
CASSPPDSTEAFF
TGCGCCAGCAGCCCCCCGGACAGCACTGAAGCTTTCTTT
>NA|NA|TRBV7-9|TRBJ1-1
CASSTRDTEAFF
TGTGCCAGCAGCACCCGGGACACTGAAGCTTTCTTT
>few|NA|TRBV7-9|TRBJ1-4
CASSQVGGDSPEKLFF
TGTGCCAGCAGCCAAGTAGGGGGAGACAGTCCTGAAAAACTGTTTTTT
>NA|NA|TRBV11-3|TRBJ2-1
CASSSGRGPGDEQFF
TGTGCCAGCAGCTCCGGCAGAGGTCCGGGGGATGAGCAGTTCTTC
>NA|TRBD1|TRBV11-2|TRBJ1-6
CASSRTGAYSPLHF
TGTGCCAGCAGCCGAACAGGGGCTTATTCACCCCTCCACTTT
>NA|NA|TRBV7-8|TRBJ2-7
CASQGFSYEQYF
TGTGCCAGCCAGGGGTTTTCCTACGAGCAGTACTTC